These 16 T cell receptor beta chains were sequenced from one sample in a study of blood T cell repertoires in COVID-19. Data came from immunoSEQ multiplex PCR; TCRdb stores just in-frame clones and leaves some out. Of 200,000 to 300,000 clones detected, around 90% appear once; the ten largest clones hold 0.83%. The sequenced sample consisted of peripheral blood. Receptor source: a man aged 25-40 years with COVID-19, enrolled during active disease.

The chain employs TRBV2 and TRBJ1-6; D possibly corresponds to TRBD1 (6 bases). V was trimmed by 6 bases and J by 8 bases, leaving 20 bases between them. Germline CDR1 reads SNHLY; CDR2 reads FYNNEI. This CDR3 contains 16 residues. The CDR3 spells CASRKVRTVTDSPLHF. The CDR3, as DNA: TGTGCCAGCAGGAAAGTAAGGACAGTTACCGATTCACCCCTCCACTTT.

The chain has TRBV3-1 (or the pseudogene TRBV3-2) and TRBJ1-1; 8 nucleotides match TRBD1. CDR1 LGHDT and CDR2 YNNKEL come from the germline V gene (reference sequence). The CDR3 has 14 residues. Unmatched junction bases numbered 5, after V lost 1 base and J lost 7 bases. The CDR3 DNA follows: TGTGCCAGCAGCCAAGGGACAGGGTCAATTGAAGCTTTCTTT. Protein: CASSQGTGSIEAFF.

Only a few counts were recorded for this clone. The chain is built from TRBV30 and TRBJ2-5; 7 bases line up with TRBD2. V lost 0 bases, J lost 5 bases, and 3 bases stayed unmatched. Germline V lookup: CDR1 GTSNPN, CDR2 SVGIG (reference sequence). The CDR3 contains 13 residues. CDR3 coding DNA: TGTGCCTGGAGTGTTATGGGGGGGGAGACCCAGTACTTC. Translated, it gives CAWSVMGGETQYF. The full variable domain, with the rest looked up from reference TRBV30 and TRBJ2-5, is SQTIHQWPATLVQPVGSPLSLECTVEGTSNPNLYWYRQAAGRGLQLLFYSVGIGQISSEVPQNLSASRPQDRQFILSSKKLLLSDSGFYLCAWSVMGGETQYFGPGTRLLVL.

The chain employs TRBV7-6 and TRBJ2-1; the D gene is possibly TRBD1 (5 bases). Germline assignment: CDR1 SGHVS and CDR2 FNYEAQ. The germline V and J ends were trimmed by 3 bases and 5 bases, with 14 bases remaining between them. The CDR3 has 15 amino acids. The CDR3 nucleotides are TGTGCCAGCAGCTTTCACAGGTCCGTCGACAATGAGCAGTTCTTC. It encodes CASSFHRSVDNEQFF.

This clone was recorded only once. This chain joins TRBV6-5 and TRBJ1-5; tentative D call: TRBD1 (5 bases). The V gene's germline CDR1 is MNHEY and CDR2 SVGAGI. This CDR3 has 15 residues. Trimming took 8 bases from V and 6 from J, leaving 20 bases between them. Here the CDR3 DNA reads TGTGCCAGCCAGATCTCAGGGTTAAGGGGTCAGCCCCAGCATTTT. It specifies CASQISGLRGQPQHF.

The chain links TRBV11-2 to TRBJ2-3, with 7 positions matching TRBD2. CDR1 is SGHAT, CDR2 FQNNGV, per germline. This CDR3 contains 16 residues. With 0 bases clipped from V and 1 base from J, the junction kept 4 bases outside the gene matches. The CDR3 DNA reads TGTGCCAGCAGCTTAGATAGGAGCGGGGGCACAGATACGCAGTATTTT. Its protein is CASSLDRSGGTDTQYF.

The chain is built from TRBV6-5 and TRBJ2-7; D gene uncertain. The V and J ends lost 0 bases and 3 bases respectively, with 6 bases between them. Per the germline V gene, CDR1 is MNHEY and CDR2 is SVGAGI. The CDR3 contains 13 residues. The chain's CDR3 is CASSYSSRYEQYF. The CDR3 DNA sequence: TGTGCCAGCAGTTACTCGAGTCGCTACGAGCAGTACTTC.

This chain uses TRBV3-1 (or the pseudogene TRBV3-2) with TRBJ1-1, with D possibly being TRBD1 (5 bases). Germline V gives CDR1 LGHDT, CDR2 YNNKEL (reference sequence). The CDR3 spans 13 residues. V lost 5 bases and J 3 bases, leaving 10 bases between the germline ends. For the CDR3, the DNA is TGTGCCAGCAGCTTCCAGACAGACACTGAAGCTTTCTTT. This sequence encodes CASSFQTDTEAFF.

The V gene is TRBV5-5, the J gene TRBJ1-5, with unresolved D. CDR1 and CDR2 from the germline V gene are SGHKS and YYEKEE (reference sequence). The V end lost 1 base, the J end lost 8 bases, and 13 bases lay between the germline ends. CDR3 length equals 14 residues. The CDR3 sequence is CASSLRQALEPQHF. CDR3 nucleotide sequence: TGTGCCAGCAGCTTGAGGCAGGCTTTGGAGCCCCAGCATTTT.

The CDR3 protein is CASRQGVRETQYF. The CDR3 region has the DNA TGTGCCAGCCGACAGGGGGTTCGGGAGACCCAGTACTTC. The chain carries TRBV6-5 and TRBJ2-5; 9 bases are a match to TRBD1. This CDR3 region has 13 residues. The trim removed 8 bases at V and 5 bases at J, leaving 6 bases unmatched. In germline, CDR1 is MNHEY, CDR2 SVGAGI.

Written as DNA, the CDR3 is TGCAGCGTTGGAGTCTCTGGAAACACCATATATTTT. It specifies CSVGVSGNTIYF. This chain uses TRBV29-1 with TRBJ1-3; no clear D gene. With 4 bases removed from V and 0 bases from J, the gap between germline ends came to 4 bases. This CDR3 comprises 12 residues. The germline V gene has CDR1 SQVTM and CDR2 ANQGSEA. Combining the CDR3 with reference TRBV29-1 and TRBJ1-3 gives the whole variable domain SAVISQKPSRDICQRGTSLTIQCQVDSQVTMMFWYRQQPGQSLTLIATANQGSEATYESGFVIDKFPISRPNLTFSTLTVSNMSPEDSSIYLCSVGVSGNTIYFGEGSWLTVV.

The V call is TRBV10-3, the J call TRBJ1-2; the D gene is possibly TRBD1 (5 bases). The CDR3 totals 15 residues. With 0 bases removed from V and 8 bases from J, the gap between germline ends came to 16 bases. The V gene's germline CDR1 is ENHRY and CDR2 SYGVKD. The CDR3 DNA reads TGTGCCATCAGTGAGTCGCTTTCAGGGTTCGTAGGCTACACCTTC. Its translation: CAISESLSGFVGYTF.

This clone was picked up a small number of times. The chain couples TRBV2 to TRBJ2-2, with 7 bases that match TRBD1. J was trimmed by 0 bases and V by 5 bases; bases with no gene match: 6. The CDR3 length is 16 residues. Per the germline V gene, CDR1 is SNHLY and CDR2 is FYNNEI. The CDR3 bases are TGTGCCAGCAGTACAACAGGGGCCGCGAACACCGGGGAGCTGTTTTTT. It yields the protein CASSTTGAANTGELFF.

This chain connects TRBV6-5 to TRBJ1-2, with D tentatively TRBD1 (6 bases). Trimming removed 5 bases from V and 6 bases from J, with 16 bases in between. Germline V gene sequence: CDR1 MNHEY, CDR2 SVGAGI. The CDR3 covers 14 residues. As DNA, the CDR3 is TGTGCCAGCAGTCCTCGGACCAGGACAGATGGCTACACCTTC. Its translation: CASSPRTRTDGYTF.

With regard to this clone: The junction differs from germline at one of its ends, possibly a read error. The chain recombines TRBV15 with TRBJ2-1; D is uncertain. Germline loops: CDR1 LNHNV, CDR2 YYDKDF (reference sequence). The CDR3 has 16 amino acids. CDR3 sequence (DNA): TGTGCCACCAGCGGAGAAGCCCTAAGCTCCTACAATGAGCAGTTCTTC. It translates to CATSGEALSSYNEQFF.

This clone has just a few counts. CDR3 region: CASSKGVVQRNQPQHF. The DNA for the CDR3 is TGTGCCAGTAGTAAGGGGGTAGTACAGAGAAATCAGCCCCAGCATTTT. The genes are TRBV19 and TRBJ1-5; TRBD1 might be the D (6 bases). Germline values: CDR1 LNHDA, CDR2 SQIVND (reference sequence). V shed 4 bases and J shed 4 bases, with 17 bases lying between them. This CDR3 is 16 amino acids long. The full variable domain, completed using reference TRBV19 and TRBJ1-5, is DGGITQSPKYLFRKEGQNVTLSCEQNLNHDAMYWYRQDPGQGLRLIYYSQIVNDFQKGDIAEGYSVSREKKESFPLTVTSAQKNPTAFYLCASSKGVVQRNQPQHFGDGTRLSIL.